The present T cell receptor (beta chain) was sequenced within a study of blood T cell repertoires in COVID-19 (dated by TCRdb to the early 2020s). Regarding the complete study: Samples covering the acute and convalescent phases of COVID-19 were provided by collaborators in the United States, Italy and Spain. The prospective study material was composed of cDNA or gDNA derived from T cells, B-cell-depleted T cells, or PBMCs. The dataset comprised deeply sampled blood TCRbeta repertoires from subjects exposed to, actively infected with, or recovered from COVID-19. The repertoires were released in a freely available public database intended as a resource for research on the immune response to SARS-CoV-2. Samples came from the ongoing ImmuneRACE study (first 160 participants) plus 1,254 subjects from 6 global collaborators. The sample metadata nearly always contained a de-identified subject ID, COVID-19 status, age in years and sex. Where HLA class I and class II types were available, the types were taken from metadata supplied by the sample provider, not from assay-based typing.

The germline V gene supplies CDR1 MNHEY and CDR2 SVGAGI. The CDR3 spans 13 residues, from the cysteine through the phenylalanine. Left in the record is the CDR3 DNA by itself, 39 bases read in frame from the first base. Trimming takes 4 bases from V and 7 bases from J, and the germline ends sit 13 bases apart. Overall study results and their limits: The amount of clinical and demographic metadata varied by source and participant and was provided uncurated.

TCRbeta CDR3 regions were amplified from genomic DNA using the immunoSEQ Assay, a bias-controlled multiplex PCR. The paper's data handling went like this. Nucleated cell counts per sample were estimated from amplification of reference gene primers within the assay. Sequence reads were collapsed and filtered to measure the absolute abundance of every unique TCRbeta CDR3 rearrangement. For each sample, productive Simpson clonality was calculated as the square root of Simpson's diversity index over productive rearrangements. Imported from immuneACCESS, the table was reduced by TCRdb to in-frame sequences with V and J called. These copies leave out some clones; in studies compared against another copy, an unresolved V gene accounts for under half, and the cause of the remainder is not known. Clonal size and the V and J genes are those of that table, whereas D and trimming came from the DNA. The sample has some 150,000 clones on record, approximately 83% of them singletons. The leading ten clones occupy less than 3% of the sample.

Concerning this clone itself: Its antigen remains unidentified. Per-nucleotide qualities are absent, and no much larger clonotype sits a single base away.

The collaborating institutions used their own protocols to collect whole blood in K2EDTA tubes. For TCRbeta analysis, collaborator samples were shipped as frozen whole blood, as isolated PBMCs, or as DNA extracted from either sample type. The V and J genes are TRBV6-5 and TRBJ1-1, with a tentative D gene TRBD1 over 5 matching bases. Sequencing was performed on peripheral blood. The source of this sequence is a human donor with acute or convalescent COVID-19. The donor label of this sample is uncertain. The CDR3: CASSSNRISEAFF. The sequenced DNA: TGTGCCAGCAGTTCGAACAGGATTAGTGAAGCTTTCTTT.